This TCR beta chain originates from a study of breast tumors, draining lymph nodes, adjacent tissues. TCRdb used MiXCR to reprocess the multiplex PCR reads, holding one entry per CDR3 protein. The table shows approximately 22,000 distinct CDR3 sequences, with about 70% occurring only once. This CDR3 has 16 residues. The V gene lost 5 bases and the J gene lost 0 bases, with 14 bases spanning the gap. CDR1 is SGHTA, CDR2 FQGNSA, per germline. This clonotype was seen at least ten times. What it binds is unknown. Study-wide findings and caveats: Tumor TCR diversity was below lymph nodes but above nontumor tissue. Compared with basal-like, luminal-like tumors shared significantly more repertoire with nontumor tissue. The lymph node origin of tumor T cells was framed as consistent with a hypothesis, not demonstrated. Findings are consistent with lymph node origin and intratumoral expansion of most tumor T cells.

The rearrangement joins TRBV7-2 to TRBJ1-5; TRBD1 might be the D (6 bases). The sample was tumor-adjacent breast tissue. The sequence was obtained from a female donor with breast cancer. Some clones in this sample may be carry-over from other donors' samples. The CDR3 protein is CASSLRGGTSNQPQHF. CDR3 DNA sequence: TGTGCCAGCAGCCTACGAGGGGGTACTAGCAATCAGCCCCAGCATTTT. Full variable domain (rest looked up from reference TRBV7-2 and TRBJ1-5): GAGVSQSPSNKVTEKGKDVELRCDPISGHTALYWYRQSLGQGLEFLIYFQGNSAPDKSGLPSDRFSAERTGGSVSTLTIQRTQQEDSAVYLCASSLRGGTSNQPQHFGDGTRLSIL.